Listed below are T cell receptor beta chains from one sample, sequenced in a study of pediatric ulcerative colitis. The method was immunoSEQ multiplex PCR; TCRdb's version includes in-frame clones alone and lacks a portion of them. Of roughly 49,000 clones detected, roughly 79% appear once; the ten largest clones hold around 3.8%. Sequencing was done on a sample of gut tissue. These TCRs come from a girl aged 5-17 years with moderate ulcerative colitis. CDR3s include the opening cysteine and the closing phenylalanine or tryptophan. D genes are given only for firm matches. A clone size is listed for some rows: how often the clone was seen (once, few, many), or a class if it is expanded.

V	size	D	J	DNA	CDR3
TRBV4-1	once	.	TRBJ2-7	TGCGCCAGCAGCCAAGGCCCAGACACCTACGAGCAGTACTTC	CASSQGPDTYEQYF
TRBV7-2	.	.	TRBJ1-1	TGTGCCAGCAGACTAGAACCGGGTGAAGCTTTCTTT	CASRLEPGEAFF
TRBV5-1	.	TRBD1	TRBJ2-5	TGCGCCAGCAGCTCGCAGGGGGCCGAAGTAGAGACCCAGTACTTC	CASSSQGAEVETQYF
TRBV6-1	.	TRBD2	TRBJ2-7	TGTGCCAGCAGTGAAGCAGTTAGCGGGAGGGCGGGCGAGCAGTACTTC	CASSEAVSGRAGEQYF
TRBV5-6	.	.	TRBJ2-1	TGTGCCAGCAGCTTGGCGGGAACGGCAACCTCCTACAATGAGCAGTTCTTC	CASSLAGTATSYNEQFF
TRBV6-4	.	.	TRBJ1-3	TGTGCCAGCATAGGACAGATCTCTGGAAACACCATATATTTT	CASIGQISGNTIYF
TRBV25-1	.	TRBD1	TRBJ1-2	TGTGCCAGCAGTGTAACAGGGGGCGAGACTCTGTGGAAGGGCTACACCTTC	CASSVTGGETLWKGYTF
TRBV7-9	.	.	TRBJ1-6	TGTGCCAGCAGCTTAACCCAATCAGGGGTTTCACCCCTCCACTTT	CASSLTQSGVSPLHF
TRBV27	.	.	TRBJ1-1	TGTGCCAGCAGTCCCTCCGGAGGCACTGAAGCTTTCTTT	CASSPSGGTEAFF
TRBV11-3	.	TRBD2	TRBJ2-5	TGTGCCAGCAGCCTAGGGACTAGCGGGAGAGGGTCCCAAGAGACCCAGTACTTC	CASSLGTSGRGSQETQYF
TRBV7-9	.	.	TRBJ1-5	TGTGCCAGCAGCTTAGCGGTGGGGGACCCCTCGTATAGCAATCAGCCCCAGCATTTT	CASSLAVGDPSYSNQPQHF
TRBV28	.	TRBD1	TRBJ1-5	TGTGCCAGCAGTTTCATGGACAGGGGGCAGCATTTT	CASSFMDRGQHF
TRBV7-8	few	.	TRBJ1-4	TGTGCCAGCAGCCCCACCGGGGGCGGGTATGCAACTAATGAAAAACTGTTTTTT	CASSPTGGGYATNEKLFF
TRBV5-4	.	TRBD1	TRBJ2-3	TGTGCCAGCAGTCAGCCGGGACAGCGCACAGATACGCAGTATTTT	CASSQPGQRTDTQYF
TRBV28	.	TRBD1	TRBJ1-1	TGTGCCAGCAGAGGACAGGGTGTAGGAACTGAAGCTTTCTTT	CASRGQGVGTEAFF
TRBV2	once	.	TRBJ1-1	TGTGCCAGCCGATCCTCTCTGAACACTGAAGCTTTCTTT	CASRSSLNTEAFF
TRBV7-8	.	.	TRBJ2-2	TGTGCCAGCAGCTTTTTCGGGGCGGGCACCGGGGAGCTGTTTTTT	CASSFFGAGTGELFF
TRBV7-2	.	.	TRBJ2-7	TGTGCCAGCAGTACACCCCGGGGGGCCTCCTACGAGCAGTACTTC	CASSTPRGASYEQYF
TRBV11-1	once	.	TRBJ2-3	TGTGCCAGCAGCTTTTCCCCCGGGGGCACAGATACGCAGTATTTT	CASSFSPGGTDTQYF
TRBV29-1	.	TRBD1	TRBJ1-2	TGCAGCGTTGAGGGGACAGGGAATTTTTATGGAGGCTACACCTTC	CSVEGTGNFYGGYTF
TRBV19	.	TRBD1	TRBJ1-1	TGTGCCAGTAGTAAGGGACAGGAGGAAGCTTTCTTT	CASSKGQEEAFF
TRBV19	.	.	TRBJ1-2	TGTGCCAGTAGTAAACAAGGCTTTGGCTATGGCTACACCTTC	CASSKQGFGYGYTF
TRBV7-9	.	.	TRBJ2-1	TGTGCCAGCAGCGGGGGCGGGAGCATTCGCAATGAGCAGTTCTTC	CASSGGGSIRNEQFF
TRBV11-3	.	TRBD2	TRBJ2-1	TGTGCCAGCAGTGGACTAGCGGGATATGGGAATGAGCAGTTCTTC	CASSGLAGYGNEQFF